This TCR beta chain comes out of a study of cytomegalovirus exposure and HLA in healthy donors. General study findings and limits: HLA alleles showed associations with 15,000 to 20,000 TCR beta sequences in a later analysis, at a 0.05 false discovery rate. While the bulk of TCR sequences proved rare, some public TCRs turned up in many donors. TCR beta sequences reportedly predicted the HLA-A and HLA-B alleles of most subjects accurately. The investigators catalogued some 160 TCR beta chains as cytomegalovirus-associated.

Use of 60 Vbeta and 13 Jbeta primers characterized the PCR. Generated by immunoSEQ multiplex PCR, the TCRdb table keeps only in-frame clones and is missing some. Of 180,000 or so clones detected, 80% appear once; the ten largest clones hold about 1.9%. CDR3 length equals 15 residues. Germline V gives CDR1 SGHTA, CDR2 FQGTGA. The V gene end was trimmed by 4 bases and the J gene end by 8 bases; junction bases not matched to a gene: 12. To note about this clone: Its antigen is unknown.

V is TRBV7-3 and J is TRBJ2-7, with 9 bases fitting TRBD2. This clonotype was obtained from a woman between 25 and 40 years old in good health and CMV-seronegative. Sample: PBMCs. DNA for the CDR3: TGTGCCAGCAGCTCGTCGACTAGCGGATTTAAAAAGCAGTACTTC. This sequence encodes CASSSSTSGFKKQYF.